The next 2 T cell receptor beta chains were all read from a single sample in a study of cytomegalovirus exposure and HLA in healthy donors. Primers: 60 Vbeta forward and 13 Jbeta reverse. TCRdb keeps only in-frame clones here, not all; method: immunoSEQ multiplex PCR. The repertoire holds around 94,000 clones, with about 62% as singletons. The sequencing sample was made of PBMCs. These receptors were obtained from a man aged 30 to 39 in good health and CMV-seronegative.

The chain combines TRBV7-2 with TRBJ2-7; possibly TRBD2 for D (6 bases). This CDR3 spans 14 amino acids. CDR1 and CDR2 (germline): SGHTA, FQGNSA. The ends were cut back, 4 bases at V and 2 bases at J, with 12 bases in the middle. As DNA, the CDR3 is TGTGCCAGCAGCTCAAAGCGGGTACCCTACGAGCAGTACTTC. This translates into CASSSKRVPYEQYF.

This clone is a singleton in its sample. The rearrangement links TRBV10-1 to TRBJ2-2, with a tentative D call TRBD1 (6 bases). Germline V gene sequence: CDR1 WNHNN, CDR2 SYGVQD (reference sequence). The CDR3 runs 15 residues. Between the trimmed V and J ends, which lost 6 bases and 4 bases, there was a span of 15 bases. The CDR3: CASSDRTPGTGELFF. CDR3 nucleotide sequence: TGCGCCAGCAGCGACAGGACCCCGGGCACCGGGGAGCTGTTTTTT.